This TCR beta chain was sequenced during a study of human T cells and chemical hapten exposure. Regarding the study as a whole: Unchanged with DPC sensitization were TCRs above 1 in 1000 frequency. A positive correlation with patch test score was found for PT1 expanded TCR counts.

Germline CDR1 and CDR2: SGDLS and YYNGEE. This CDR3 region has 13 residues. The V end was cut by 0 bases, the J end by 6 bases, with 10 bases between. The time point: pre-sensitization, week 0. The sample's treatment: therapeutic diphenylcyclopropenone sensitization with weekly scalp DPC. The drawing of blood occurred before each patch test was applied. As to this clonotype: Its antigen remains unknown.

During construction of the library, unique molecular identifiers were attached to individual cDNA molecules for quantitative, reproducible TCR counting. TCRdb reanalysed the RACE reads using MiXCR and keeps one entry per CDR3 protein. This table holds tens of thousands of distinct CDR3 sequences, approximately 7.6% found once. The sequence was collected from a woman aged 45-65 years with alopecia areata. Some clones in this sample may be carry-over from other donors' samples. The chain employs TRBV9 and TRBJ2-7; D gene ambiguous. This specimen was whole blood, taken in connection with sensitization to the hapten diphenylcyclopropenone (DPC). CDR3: CASSVDRVGEQYF. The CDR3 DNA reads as TGTGCCAGCAGCGTAGATCGGGTTGGCGAGCAGTACTTC.